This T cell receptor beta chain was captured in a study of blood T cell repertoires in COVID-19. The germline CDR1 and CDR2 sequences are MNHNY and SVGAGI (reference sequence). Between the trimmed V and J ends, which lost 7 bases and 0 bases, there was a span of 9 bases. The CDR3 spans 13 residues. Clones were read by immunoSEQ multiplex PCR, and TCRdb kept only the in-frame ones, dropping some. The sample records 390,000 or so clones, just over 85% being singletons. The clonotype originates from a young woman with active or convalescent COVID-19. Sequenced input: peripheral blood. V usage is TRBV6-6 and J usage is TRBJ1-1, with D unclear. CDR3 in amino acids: CASIAGMNTEAFF. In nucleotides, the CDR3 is TGTGCCAGCATTGCGGGGATGAACACTGAAGCTTTCTTT.